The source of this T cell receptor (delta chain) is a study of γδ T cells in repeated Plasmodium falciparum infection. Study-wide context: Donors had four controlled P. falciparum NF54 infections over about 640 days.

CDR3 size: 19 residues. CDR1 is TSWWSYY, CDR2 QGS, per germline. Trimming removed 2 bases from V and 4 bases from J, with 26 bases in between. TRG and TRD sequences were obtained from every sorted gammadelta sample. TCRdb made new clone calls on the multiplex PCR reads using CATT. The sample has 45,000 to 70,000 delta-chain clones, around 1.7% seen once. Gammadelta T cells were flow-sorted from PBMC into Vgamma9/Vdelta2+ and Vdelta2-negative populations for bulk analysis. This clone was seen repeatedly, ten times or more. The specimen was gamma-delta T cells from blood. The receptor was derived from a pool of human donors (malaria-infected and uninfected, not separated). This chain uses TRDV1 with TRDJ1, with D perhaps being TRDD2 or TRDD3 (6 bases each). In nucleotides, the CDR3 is TGTGCTCTTGGGGAAGAGGGAAGGCTCCTACTTTGGGGGGTCGATAAACTCATCTTT. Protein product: CALGEEGRLLLWGVDKLIF.